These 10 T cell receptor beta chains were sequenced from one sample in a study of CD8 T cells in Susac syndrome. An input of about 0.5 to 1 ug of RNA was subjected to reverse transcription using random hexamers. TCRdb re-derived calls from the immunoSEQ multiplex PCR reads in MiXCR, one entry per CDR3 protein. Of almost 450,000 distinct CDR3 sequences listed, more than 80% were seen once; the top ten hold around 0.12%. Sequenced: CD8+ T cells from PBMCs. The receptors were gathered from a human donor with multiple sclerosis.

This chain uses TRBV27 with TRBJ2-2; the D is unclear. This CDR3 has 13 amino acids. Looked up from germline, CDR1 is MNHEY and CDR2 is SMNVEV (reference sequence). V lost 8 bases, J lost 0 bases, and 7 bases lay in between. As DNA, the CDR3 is TGTGCCAGCTTGGGCCCGAACACCGGGGAGCTGTTTTTT. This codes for CASLGPNTGELFF.

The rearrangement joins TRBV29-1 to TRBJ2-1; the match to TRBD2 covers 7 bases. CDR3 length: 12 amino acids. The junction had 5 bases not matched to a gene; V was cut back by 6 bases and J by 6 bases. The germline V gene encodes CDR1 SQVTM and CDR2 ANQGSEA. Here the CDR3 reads CSVRGTPNEQFF. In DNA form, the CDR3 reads TGCAGCGTGCGGGGGACTCCCAATGAGCAGTTCTTC.

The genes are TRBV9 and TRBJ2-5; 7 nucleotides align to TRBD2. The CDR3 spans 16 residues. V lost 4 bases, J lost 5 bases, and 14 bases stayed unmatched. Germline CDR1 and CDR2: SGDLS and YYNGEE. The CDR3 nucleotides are TGTGCCAGCAGCCCGTACACTAGCGTGTCTTCGGAGACCCAGTACTTC. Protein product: CASSPYTSVSSETQYF.

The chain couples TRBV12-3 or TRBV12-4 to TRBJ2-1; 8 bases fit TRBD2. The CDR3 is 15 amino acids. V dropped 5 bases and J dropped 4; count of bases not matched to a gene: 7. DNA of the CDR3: TGTGCCAGCAGTACCGGGACTAGTGAGTACAATGAGCAGTTCTTC. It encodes CASSTGTSEYNEQFF.

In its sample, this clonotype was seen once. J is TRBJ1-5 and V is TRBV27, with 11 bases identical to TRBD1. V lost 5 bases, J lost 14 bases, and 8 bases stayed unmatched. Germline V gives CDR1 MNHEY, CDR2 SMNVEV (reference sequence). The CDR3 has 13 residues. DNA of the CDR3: TGTGCCAGCAGTAACCTAGGGACAGGGGGAGAGCATTTT. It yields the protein CASSNLGTGGEHF.

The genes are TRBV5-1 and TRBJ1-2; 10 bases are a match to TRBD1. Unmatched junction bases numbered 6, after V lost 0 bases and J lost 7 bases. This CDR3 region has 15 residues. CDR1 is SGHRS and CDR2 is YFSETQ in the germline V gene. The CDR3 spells CASSLGQGAKGGYTF. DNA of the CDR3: TGCGCCAGCAGCTTGGGACAGGGGGCAAAAGGTGGCTACACCTTC.

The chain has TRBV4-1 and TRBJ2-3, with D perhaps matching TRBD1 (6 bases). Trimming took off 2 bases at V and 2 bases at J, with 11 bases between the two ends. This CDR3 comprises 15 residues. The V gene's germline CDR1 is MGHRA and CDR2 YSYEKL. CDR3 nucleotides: TGCGCCAGCAGCCAAACTAGGGGGAACACAGATACGCAGTATTTT. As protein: CASSQTRGNTDTQYF.

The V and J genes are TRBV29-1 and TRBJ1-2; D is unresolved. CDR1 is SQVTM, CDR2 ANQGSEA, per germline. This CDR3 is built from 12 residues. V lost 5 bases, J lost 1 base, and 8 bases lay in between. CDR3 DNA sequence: TGCAGCGTTTATGACAATAACTATGGCTACACCTTC. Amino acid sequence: CSVYDNNYGYTF. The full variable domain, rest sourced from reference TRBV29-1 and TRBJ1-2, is SAVISQKPSRDICQRGTSLTIQCQVDSQVTMMFWYRQQPGQSLTLIATANQGSEATYESGFVIDKFPISRPNLTFSTLTVSNMSPEDSSIYLCSVYDNNYGYTFGSGTRLTVV.

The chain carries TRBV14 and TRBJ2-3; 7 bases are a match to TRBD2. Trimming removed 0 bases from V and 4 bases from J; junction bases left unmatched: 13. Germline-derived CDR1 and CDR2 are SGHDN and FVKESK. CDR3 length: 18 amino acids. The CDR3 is CASSQDPWTSGSADTQYF. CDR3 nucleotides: TGTGCCAGCAGCCAAGATCCATGGACTAGTGGGAGTGCAGATACGCAGTATTTT.

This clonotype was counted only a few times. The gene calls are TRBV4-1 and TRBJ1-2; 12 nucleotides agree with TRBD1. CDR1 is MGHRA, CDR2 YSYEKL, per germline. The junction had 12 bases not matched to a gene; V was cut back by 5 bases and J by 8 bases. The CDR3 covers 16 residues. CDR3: CASSIEPGQGARGYTF. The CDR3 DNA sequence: TGCGCCAGCAGCATCGAACCGGGACAGGGGGCAAGGGGCTACACCTTC.